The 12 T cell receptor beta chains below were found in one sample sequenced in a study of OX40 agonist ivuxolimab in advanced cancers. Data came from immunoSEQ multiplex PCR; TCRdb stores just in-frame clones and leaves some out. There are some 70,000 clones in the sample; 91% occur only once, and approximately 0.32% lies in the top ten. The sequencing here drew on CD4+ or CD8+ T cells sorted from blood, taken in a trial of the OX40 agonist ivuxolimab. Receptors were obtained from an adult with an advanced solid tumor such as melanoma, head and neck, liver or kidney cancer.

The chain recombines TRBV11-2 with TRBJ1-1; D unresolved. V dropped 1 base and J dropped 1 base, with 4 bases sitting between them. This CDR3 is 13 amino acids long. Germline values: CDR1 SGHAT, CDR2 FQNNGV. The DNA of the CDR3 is TGTGCCAGCAGCTTAGCAGGGAACACTGAAGCTTTCTTT. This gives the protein CASSLAGNTEAFF.

This chain's CDR3 is CASRSTVNTEAFF. Here the CDR3 DNA reads TGTGCCAGCAGATCGACGGTGAACACTGAAGCTTTCTTT. The chain is built from TRBV7-2 and TRBJ1-1; no firm D call. Trimming removed 6 bases from V and 0 bases from J, with 8 bases in between. CDR3 length: 13 residues. Per the germline V gene, CDR1 is SGHTA and CDR2 is FQGNSA.

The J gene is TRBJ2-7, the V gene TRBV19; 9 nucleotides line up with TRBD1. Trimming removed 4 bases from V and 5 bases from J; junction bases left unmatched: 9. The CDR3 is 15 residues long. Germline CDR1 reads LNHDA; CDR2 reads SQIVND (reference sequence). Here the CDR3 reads CASSTPTDRGHEQYF. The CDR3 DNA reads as TGTGCCAGTAGTACCCCCACGGACAGGGGACACGAGCAGTACTTC.

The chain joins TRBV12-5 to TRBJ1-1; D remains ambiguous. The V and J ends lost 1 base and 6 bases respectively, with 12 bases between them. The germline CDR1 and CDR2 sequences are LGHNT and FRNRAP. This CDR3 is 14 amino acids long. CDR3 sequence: CASGLASSGAEAFF. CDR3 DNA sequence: TGTGCTAGTGGTTTGGCTAGTAGTGGGGCTGAAGCTTTCTTT.

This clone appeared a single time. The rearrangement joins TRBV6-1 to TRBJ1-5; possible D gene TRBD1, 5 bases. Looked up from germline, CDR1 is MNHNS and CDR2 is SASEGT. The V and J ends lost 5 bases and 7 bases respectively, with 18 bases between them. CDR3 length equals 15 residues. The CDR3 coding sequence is TGTGCCAGCAGTCCCTCTTGGGCGGGGCTCCAGCCCCAGCATTTT. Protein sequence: CASSPSWAGLQPQHF.

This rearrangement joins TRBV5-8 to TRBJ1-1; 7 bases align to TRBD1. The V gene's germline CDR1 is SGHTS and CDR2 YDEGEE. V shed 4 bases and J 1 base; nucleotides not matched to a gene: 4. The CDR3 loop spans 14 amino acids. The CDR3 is CASSLGQTNTEAFF. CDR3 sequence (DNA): TGTGCCAGCAGCCTGGGACAGACGAACACTGAAGCTTTCTTT.

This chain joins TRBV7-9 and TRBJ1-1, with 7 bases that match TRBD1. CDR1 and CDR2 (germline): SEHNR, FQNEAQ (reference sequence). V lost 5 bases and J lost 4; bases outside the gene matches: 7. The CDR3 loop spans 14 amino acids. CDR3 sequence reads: CASSPHDRVTEAFF. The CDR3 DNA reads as TGTGCCAGCAGCCCCCACGACAGGGTCACTGAAGCTTTCTTT. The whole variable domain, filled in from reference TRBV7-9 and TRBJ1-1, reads DTGVSQNPRHKITKRGQNVTFRCDPISEHNRLYWYRQTLGQGPEFLTYFQNEAQLEKSRLLSDRFSAERPKGSFSTLEIQRTEQGDSAMYLCASSPHDRVTEAFFGQGTRLTVV.

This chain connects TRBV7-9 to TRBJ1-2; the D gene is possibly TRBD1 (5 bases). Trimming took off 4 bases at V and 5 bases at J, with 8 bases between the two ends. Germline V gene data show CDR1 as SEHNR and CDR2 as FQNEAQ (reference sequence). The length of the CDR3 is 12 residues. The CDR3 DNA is TGTGCCAGCAGCTACGACAGATATGGCTACACCTTC. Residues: CASSYDRYGYTF.

CDR3: CASRGGTSEAFF. The CDR3 nucleotides are TGTGCCAGCAGGGGGGGGACATCTGAAGCTTTCTTT. This rearrangement joins TRBV28 to TRBJ1-1; D possibly corresponds to TRBD1 (6 bases). CDR3 size: 12 residues. The V end lost 6 bases, the J end lost 6 bases, and 11 bases lay between the germline ends. CDR1 MDHEN and CDR2 SYDVKM come from the germline V gene. Supplemented by reference TRBV28 and TRBJ1-1, the full variable domain reads DVKVTQSSRYLVKRTGEKVFLECVQDMDHENMFWYRQDPGLGLRLIYFSYDVKMKEKGDIPEGYSVSREKKERFSLILESASTNQTSMYLCASRGGTSEAFFGQGTRLTVV.

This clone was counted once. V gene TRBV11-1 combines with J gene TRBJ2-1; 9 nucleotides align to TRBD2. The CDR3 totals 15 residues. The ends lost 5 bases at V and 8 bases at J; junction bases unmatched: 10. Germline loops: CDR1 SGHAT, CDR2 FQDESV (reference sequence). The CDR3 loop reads CASSLTQGLAYEQFF. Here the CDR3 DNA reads TGTGCCAGCAGCCTCACCCAGGGACTAGCCTATGAGCAGTTCTTC.

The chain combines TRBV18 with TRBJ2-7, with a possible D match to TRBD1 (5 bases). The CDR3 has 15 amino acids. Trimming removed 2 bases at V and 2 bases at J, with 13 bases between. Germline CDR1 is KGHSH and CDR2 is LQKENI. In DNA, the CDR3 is TGTGCCAGCTCACCAGTAATTGACAGCACCTACGAGCAGTACTTC. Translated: CASSPVIDSTYEQYF.

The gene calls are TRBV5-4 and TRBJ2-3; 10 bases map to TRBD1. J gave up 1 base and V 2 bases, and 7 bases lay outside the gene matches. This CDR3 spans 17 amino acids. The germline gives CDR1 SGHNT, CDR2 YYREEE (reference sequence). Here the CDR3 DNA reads TGTGCCAGCAGCTTCCCTCCCGGGACAGGGGGCACAGATACGCAGTATTTT. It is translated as CASSFPPGTGGTDTQYF.